Detailed here is one TCR beta chain. V was pared by 0 bases and J by 3 bases, with 4 bases of the junction left unmatched. The CDR3 runs 16 residues. The germline V gene encodes CDR1 MGHRA and CDR2 YSYEKL. The data belong to a study of blood T cell repertoires in COVID-19. Study-wide context: Samples came from the United States, Italy and Spain, spanning acute and convalescent COVID-19. Sample material is recorded as cDNA or gDNA derived from T cells, B-cell-depleted T cells, or PBMCs.

As processed by the authors: Reference gene primer amplification gave estimated nucleated cell counts. Here immunoSEQ multiplex PCR was the method, and the copy in TCRdb shows in-frame clones only, minus some. V and J calls and clone size are copied from that table; D and trimming were computed from the DNA. The data show 150,000 to 200,000 clones, with about four fifths seen just once and roughly 3% held by the top ten. The clonotype originates from a human donor with acute or convalescent COVID-19. The donor label of this sample is uncertain. The chain uses TRBV4-1 and TRBJ2-3, with 9 nucleotides matching TRBD1. Specimen: peripheral blood. CDR3: CASSQDDRGWTDTQYF. CDR3 coding DNA: TGCGCCAGCAGCCAAGATGACAGGGGGTGGACAGATACGCAGTATTTT.